Each of the 9 T cell receptor beta chains below was sequenced from the same sample in a study of T-cell memory formation after mild COVID-19. Using its own MiXCR run on the 5' RACE reads, TCRdb lists one record per CDR3 protein. The profile shows under 600,000 distinct CDR3 sequences, less than 25% of them singletons. The specimen was PBMCs or a T cell subset sorted from them (not recorded which). The origin of the receptors is an adult woman who had mild COVID-19 (a few samples of this study predate the infection). Cell type and time point are not known.

This clonotype was picked up a small number of times. The chain uses TRBV7-9 and TRBJ1-1, with TRBD1 as a possible D gene (5 bases). V was trimmed by 1 base and J by 5 bases, leaving 17 bases between them. In germline, CDR1 is SEHNR, CDR2 FQNEAQ (reference sequence). The CDR3 contains 16 residues. The CDR3 sequence: CASSLGTGGARTEAFF. Written as DNA, the CDR3 is TGTGCCAGCAGCTTAGGTACCGGCGGGGCGAGGACTGAAGCTTTCTTT.

This sequence joins TRBV20-1 and TRBJ2-1; TRBD2 agrees at 9 bases. This CDR3 comprises 15 residues. V was clipped by 2 bases and J by 5 bases; unmatched bases: 7. CDR1 is DFQATT and CDR2 is SNEGSKA in the germline V gene (reference sequence). Written as DNA, the CDR3 is TGCAGTGCTAGAATTCTAGCGGGACCTAACAATGAGCAGTTCTTC. The encoded protein is CSARILAGPNNEQFF.

The table lists this clonotype with a few counts. The chain employs TRBV29-1 and TRBJ2-7; TRBD2 is a possible D gene (5 bases). The germline V and J ends were trimmed by 4 bases and 6 bases, with 13 bases remaining between them. The CDR3 runs to 12 residues. Germline CDR1 and CDR2: SQVTM and ANQGSEA. The CDR3 protein is CSVAREGGEQYF. The CDR3 nucleotides read TGCAGCGTTGCAAGGGAAGGAGGCGAGCAGTACTTC.

The chain couples TRBV7-2 to TRBJ1-5; TRBD1 might be the D (5 bases). The CDR3 has 15 residues. Germline loops: CDR1 SGHTA, CDR2 FQGNSA. Trimming left V 9 bases short and J 0 bases short, with 15 bases between. DNA for the CDR3: TGTGCCAGTTCCTTCAGGGATCATAGCAATCAGCCCCAGCATTTT. Translated, it gives CASSFRDHSNQPQHF.

This clonotype was counted a few times. The rearrangement joins TRBV4-3 to TRBJ2-1; 7 bases line up with TRBD1. Germline values: CDR1 LGHNA, CDR2 YSLEER. This CDR3 has 17 amino acids. After removal of 0 bases from V and 7 bases from J, the junction contained 12 bases not matched to a gene. This CDR3 is CASSQDLNRGTWNEQFF. The CDR3 DNA follows: TGCGCCAGCAGCCAAGATCTCAACAGGGGCACTTGGAATGAGCAGTTCTTC.

This clonotype was picked up a small number of times. The chain uses TRBV5-1 and TRBJ1-1; no firm D call. The CDR3 length is 13 residues. In germline, CDR1 is SGHRS, CDR2 YFSETQ. The V gene lost 4 bases and the J gene lost 1 base, with 8 bases spanning the gap. In nucleotides, the CDR3 is TGCGCCAGCAGCGCACAAACGAACACTGAAGCTTTCTTT. Translated, it gives CASSAQTNTEAFF.

This clonotype has just a few counts. The chain joins TRBV21-1 to TRBJ1-1; the D segment call TRBD1 is taken from the table without a DNA check. TRBV21-1 is tagged as a pseudogene. The CDR3 is 12 residues long. CDR3 amino acids: CAGLTVNTEAFF. The CDR3 DNA reads TGTGCCGGATTGACAGTCAACACTGAAGCTTTCTTT.

CDR3 sequence (DNA): TGCAGTGCTGGGACTAGCGGAAGGCCCTACGAGCAGTACTTC. Its protein is CSAGTSGRPYEQYF. This chain joins TRBV20-1 and TRBJ2-7; 11 bases align to TRBD2. The CDR3 runs 14 residues. From germline, CDR1 is DFQATT and CDR2 SNEGSKA (reference sequence). V lost 5 bases to trimming and J lost 2 bases; unmatched junction nucleotides: 5.

The chain carries TRBV30 and TRBJ2-1; D gene uncertain. V was trimmed by 0 bases and J by 4 bases, leaving 13 bases between them. This CDR3 has 15 residues. CDR1 and CDR2 from the germline V gene are GTSNPN and SVGIG (reference sequence). CDR3 DNA: TGTGCCTGGAGTGTACAACCCCGACATTACAATGAGCAGTTCTTC. Amino acids: CAWSVQPRHYNEQFF.